Below are 15 T cell receptor beta chains sequenced from a single sample in a study of T cells in Graves' hyperthyroidism and ophthalmopathy. From RNA transcripts, TCR beta CDR3 regions were amplified. HTBI primers were the set used in a first-round RT-PCR of the TCR CDR3. Using its own MiXCR run on the multiplex PCR reads, TCRdb lists one record per CDR3 protein. The profile shows roughly 700,000 distinct CDR3 sequences, approximately 15% of them singletons. The sequenced sample was blood. Source of these receptors: a woman between 18 and 29 years old with Graves' hyperthyroidism.

This clonotype was picked up a small number of times. The chain combines TRBV3-1 with TRBJ1-1; D gene uncertain. Germline V gene lookup returns CDR1 LGHDT and CDR2 YNNKEL (reference sequence). V was shortened by 4 bases and J by 8 bases, with 14 bases between the two germline ends. CDR3 length: 13 residues. The CDR3 loop is CASSPTSRGEAFF. In DNA, the CDR3 is TGTGCCAGCAGCCCTACATCCCGAGGGGAAGCTTTCTTT.

In this sample, this clonotype turned up many times. The V call is TRBV13, the J call TRBJ2-3; 9 positions agree with TRBD2. The CDR3 covers 15 residues. V trimming: 3 bases; J trimming: 3 bases; junction bases outside the gene matches: 4. Germline assignment: CDR1 PRHDT and CDR2 FYEKMQ (reference sequence). Here the CDR3 DNA reads TGTGCCAGCAGCTTCGCGGGAGGGAGAACAGATACGCAGTATTTT. As protein: CASSFAGGRTDTQYF. Complete variable domain (other parts from reference TRBV13 and TRBJ2-3): AAGVIQSPRHLIKEKRETATLKCYPIPRHDTVYWYQQGPGQDPQFLISFYEKMQSDKGSIPDRFSAQQFSDYHSELNMSSLELGDSALYFCASSFAGGRTDTQYFGPGTRLTVL.

This clonotype showed up just a few times. V usage is TRBV7-7 and J usage is TRBJ1-3, with D possibly being TRBD1 (5 bases). V dropped 1 base and J dropped 3 bases, with 22 bases sitting between them. The germline gives CDR1 SSHAT, CDR2 FNYEAQ (reference sequence). CDR3 length equals 19 residues. CDR3 residues: CASSLGRGVRPPGGNTIYF. CDR3 coding DNA: TGTGCCAGCAGCTTAGGCAGAGGGGTTAGGCCTCCAGGTGGAAACACCATATATTTT.

This chain links TRBV7-2 with TRBJ2-3; D may correspond to TRBD1 or TRBD2 (5 bases each). The CDR3 runs 16 residues. Germline values: CDR1 SGHTA, CDR2 FQGNSA. The ends were cut back, 5 bases at V and 6 bases at J, with 21 bases in the middle. As DNA, the CDR3 is TGTGCCAGCAGCCCCCCGCTTCGAGGGGCCCGGGATACGCAGTATTTT. Translating gives CASSPPLRGARDTQYF.

The table lists this clonotype with many counts. The V gene is TRBV11-2, the J gene TRBJ2-5; D remains ambiguous. The CDR3 sequence is 14 residues long. V was shortened by 2 bases and J by 2 bases, with 9 bases between the two germline ends. The germline V gene has CDR1 SGHAT and CDR2 FQNNGV. As DNA, the CDR3 is TGTGCCAGCAGCTTAAATCCAGCTCAAGAGACCCAGTACTTC. Amino acid sequence: CASSLNPAQETQYF.

The J gene is TRBJ1-3, the V gene TRBV27; 7 bases align to TRBD1. With 5 bases clipped from V and 2 bases from J, the junction kept 9 bases outside the gene matches. Germline V gene data show CDR1 as MNHEY and CDR2 as SMNVEV (reference sequence). The CDR3 contains 16 residues. DNA for the CDR3: TGTGCCAGCAGTGTGACAGGGATGAGCCCTGGAAACACCATATATTTT. It yields the protein CASSVTGMSPGNTIYF.

This clonotype has ten or more counts. This sequence joins TRBV28 and TRBJ2-7; 14 bases fit TRBD2. Germline CDR1 and CDR2: MDHEN and SYDVKM. CDR3 length: 20 amino acids. With V trimmed by 2 bases and J by 2 bases, 14 bases remained unmatched. The CDR3 DNA sequence: TGTGCCAGCAGTTTAGCGCCCGGACTAGCGGGAGGAGTACTGCCCTACGAGCAGTACTTC. Protein: CASSLAPGLAGGVLPYEQYF.

This clonotype was detected ten times or more. The chain carries TRBV18 and TRBJ2-1, with D possibly called TRBD1 or TRBD2 (5 bases each). Trimming removed 2 bases at V and 0 bases at J, with 8 bases between. This CDR3 is 15 amino acids long. The germline V gene has CDR1 KGHSH and CDR2 LQKENI. The CDR3 DNA reads as TGTGCCAGCTCACCATGGGGGAGCTCCTACAATGAGCAGTTCTTC. Translated, it gives CASSPWGSSYNEQFF.

This clonotype has a handful of counts. The chain uses TRBV19 and TRBJ1-1; 8 bases are shared with TRBD1. This CDR3 is built from 15 residues. Unmatched junction bases numbered 14, after V lost 8 bases and J lost 6 bases. Germline assignment: CDR1 LNHDA and CDR2 SQIVND (reference sequence). The chain's CDR3 is CASQTGDRSSAEAFF. CDR3 DNA: TGTGCCAGTCAAACAGGGGACAGGTCCAGCGCTGAAGCTTTCTTT.

CDR3 nucleotides: TGTGCCAGCAGCTTGAGAACTAGCGGCCTGCCCTACGAGCAGTACTTC. Its protein product is CASSLRTSGLPYEQYF. The gene calls are TRBV5-6 and TRBJ2-7; the match to TRBD2 covers 8 bases. V was clipped by 1 base and J by 2 bases; unmatched bases: 8. The germline CDR1 and CDR2 sequences are SGHDT and YYEEEE. CDR3 length: 16 amino acids.

This clonotype was seen a handful of times. The V call is TRBV20-1, the J call TRBJ2-7; tentatively, D is TRBD1 or TRBD2 (5 bases each). The germline CDR1 and CDR2 sequences are DFQATT and SNEGSKA (reference sequence). The length of the CDR3 is 15 residues. Between the trimmed V and J ends, which lost 5 bases and 5 bases, there was a span of 22 bases. CDR3 sequence reads: CSAPRDPPISHEQYF. CDR3 bases: TGCAGTGCTCCCCGGGACCCTCCAATCAGCCACGAGCAGTACTTC.

This clonotype occurred many times. The chain joins TRBV27 to TRBJ2-7; TRBD1 matches 9 bases. Looked up from germline, CDR1 is MNHEY and CDR2 is SMNVEV (reference sequence). V was pared by 5 bases and J by 9 bases, with 14 bases of the junction left unmatched. This CDR3 has 15 amino acids. CDR3 in amino acids: CASSPHDRGEGAQYF. CDR3 sequence (DNA): TGTGCCAGCAGTCCACATGACAGGGGGGAAGGGGCGCAGTACTTC.

This clonotype was seen only a few times. The CDR3 DNA is TGTGCCAGCTCCCGGACAGGGAACGACTACGAGCAGTACTTC. Translated: CASSRTGNDYEQYF. V and J are TRBV12-3 or TRBV12-4 and TRBJ2-7, with 8 bases matching TRBD1. V trimming: 8 bases; J trimming: 3 bases; junction bases outside the gene matches: 9. The CDR3 runs to 14 residues.

The sample holds a few counts of this clonotype. This chain links TRBV3-1 with TRBJ1-3; D gene unclear. This CDR3 has 15 amino acids. Trimming took 0 bases from V and 1 from J, leaving 7 bases between them. Germline V CDR1 and CDR2: LGHDT, YNNKEL (reference sequence). CDR3 loop: CASSQDGRSGNTIYF. The CDR3 nucleotides read TGTGCCAGCAGCCAAGACGGCAGGTCTGGAAACACCATATATTTT.

This clonotype was observed a handful of times. The chain has TRBV29-1 and TRBJ2-2; tentatively, D is TRBD1 (6 bases). CDR1 is SQVTM and CDR2 is ANQGSEA in the germline V gene. V was pared by 4 bases and J by 6 bases, with 24 bases between. CDR3 length: 17 residues. This CDR3 is CSVGGYRAENFPGELFF. For the CDR3, the DNA is TGCAGCGTTGGAGGTTACAGGGCCGAAAATTTCCCCGGGGAGCTGTTTTTT.